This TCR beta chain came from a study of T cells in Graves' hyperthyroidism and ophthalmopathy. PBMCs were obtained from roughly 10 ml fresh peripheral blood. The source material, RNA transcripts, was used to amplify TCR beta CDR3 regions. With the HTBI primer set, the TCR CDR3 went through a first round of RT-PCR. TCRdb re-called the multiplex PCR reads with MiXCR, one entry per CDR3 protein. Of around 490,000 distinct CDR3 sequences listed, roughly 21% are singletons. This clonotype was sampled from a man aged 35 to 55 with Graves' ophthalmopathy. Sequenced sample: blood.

As DNA, the CDR3 is TGTGCCAGCAGCCAAGATGGACAGGCGAACACCGGGGAGCTGTTTTTT. Its protein product is CASSQDGQANTGELFF. The V and J genes are TRBV3-1 and TRBJ2-2; 7 nucleotides line up with TRBD1. The CDR3 contains 16 residues. V lost 0 bases and J lost 0; bases outside the gene matches: 1. The germline gives CDR1 LGHDT, CDR2 YNNKEL (reference sequence).